This TCR beta chain was captured in a study of cytomegalovirus exposure and HLA in healthy donors. Study-wide results and caveats: Earlier analysis looked at TCR beta V segments, and most were productive about 90% or about 30% of the time. For presence/absence analyses, sequencing depth was assumed to be roughly uniform across donors.

PCR primers comprised 60 Vbeta and 13 Jbeta primers. Sequenced by immunoSEQ multiplex PCR; TCRdb stores in-frame clones only, minus some. The data contain 200,000 to 250,000 clones, just over 75% of them singletons. Germline CDR1 reads SGHAT; CDR2 reads FQNNGV. The CDR3 spans 15 residues. V dropped 3 bases and J dropped 3; count of bases not matched to a gene: 7. Remarks on this clone: Its antigen is unknown.

The chain couples TRBV11-2 to TRBJ2-5; TRBD1 matches at 7 bases. This TCR came from a man aged 18 to 35 in good health and CMV-seronegative. The sequencing input was PBMCs. The CDR3, as DNA: TGTGCCAGCAGCTTGCTACAGGGGAATGAAGAGACCCAGTACTTC. This sequence encodes CASSLLQGNEETQYF.